This T cell receptor beta chain originates from a study of cytomegalovirus exposure and HLA in healthy donors. Overall study: One earlier analysis, a look at some 180 million T cells, found roughly 110 million unique TCR beta sequences. Study results and caveats: Most TCR beta V segments were productive about 87% or about 30% of the time in an earlier analysis. The later analysis indicated that the majority of CMV-associated TCR beta chains appeared HLA-restricted. Most likely, a cluster of highly shared sequence variants arose as a sequencing artifact.

For this clone: Its antigen is still unknown.

60 Vbeta and 13 Jbeta primers were used in PCR. Libraries were prepared by immunoSEQ multiplex PCR; TCRdb keeps only in-frame clonotypes and omits some of them. The data show over 60,000 clones, with about 69% seen just once and under 7% held by the top ten. J gave up 1 base and V 4 bases, and 7 bases lay outside the gene matches. Germline V CDR1 and CDR2: MDHEN, SYDVKM. The CDR3 is made up of 17 amino acids. This sequence joins TRBV28 and TRBJ2-5; the match to TRBD2 covers 12 bases. The TCR sequence derives from a woman aged 25-40 years in good health and CMV-seronegative. The sequenced sample was PBMCs. The CDR3 nucleotides read TGTGCCAGCAGTTGGGGACGGACTAGCGGGGTCCAAGAGACCCAGTACTTC. Translating gives CASSWGRTSGVQETQYF.